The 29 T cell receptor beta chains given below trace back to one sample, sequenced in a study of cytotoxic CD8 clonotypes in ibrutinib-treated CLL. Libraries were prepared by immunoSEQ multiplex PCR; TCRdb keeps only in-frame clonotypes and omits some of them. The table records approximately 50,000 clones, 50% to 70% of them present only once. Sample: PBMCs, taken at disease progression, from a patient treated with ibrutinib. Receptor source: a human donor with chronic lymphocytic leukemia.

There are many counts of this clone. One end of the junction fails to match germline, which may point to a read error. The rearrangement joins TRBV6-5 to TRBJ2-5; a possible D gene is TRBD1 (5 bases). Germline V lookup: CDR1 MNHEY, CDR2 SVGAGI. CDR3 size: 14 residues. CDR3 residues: CATSSAGPAGTQYF. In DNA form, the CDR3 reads TGTGCCACCAGTTCCGCAGGGCCGGCCGGGACCCAGTACTTC.

The CDR3 is CASSQERTPGTDTQYF. The CDR3 region has the DNA TGCGCCAGCAGCCAAGAAAGAACGCCCGGCACAGATACGCAGTATTTT. This chain links TRBV4-1 with TRBJ2-3; D gene unclear. V lost 0 bases to trimming and J lost 1 base, with 11 bases between them. Germline CDR1 is MGHRA and CDR2 is YSYEKL. The CDR3 has 16 amino acids.

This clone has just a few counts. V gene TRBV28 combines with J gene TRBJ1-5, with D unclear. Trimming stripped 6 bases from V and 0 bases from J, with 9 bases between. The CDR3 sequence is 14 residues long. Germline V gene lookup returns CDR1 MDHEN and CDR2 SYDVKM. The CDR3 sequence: CASRLVYSNQPQHF. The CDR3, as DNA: TGTGCCAGCAGGTTAGTGTATAGCAATCAGCCCCAGCATTTT.

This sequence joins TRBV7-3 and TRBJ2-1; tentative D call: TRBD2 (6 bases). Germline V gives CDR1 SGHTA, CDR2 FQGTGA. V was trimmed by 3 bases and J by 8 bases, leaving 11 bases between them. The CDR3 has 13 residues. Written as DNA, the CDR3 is TGTGCCAGCAGCTTCGGGAGTGGCGATGAGCAGTTCTTC. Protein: CASSFGSGDEQFF.

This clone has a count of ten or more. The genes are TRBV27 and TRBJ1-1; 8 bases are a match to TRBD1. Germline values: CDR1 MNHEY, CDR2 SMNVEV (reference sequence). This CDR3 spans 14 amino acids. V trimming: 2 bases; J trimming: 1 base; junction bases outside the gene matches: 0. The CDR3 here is CASSLQGANTEAFF. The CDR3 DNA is TGTGCCAGCAGTTTACAGGGGGCGAACACTGAAGCTTTCTTT.

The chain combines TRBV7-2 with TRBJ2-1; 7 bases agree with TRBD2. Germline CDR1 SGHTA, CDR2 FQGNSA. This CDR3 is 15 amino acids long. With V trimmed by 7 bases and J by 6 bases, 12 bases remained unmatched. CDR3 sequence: CASTPGRDPSNEQFF. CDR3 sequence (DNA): TGTGCCAGCACTCCTGGGAGGGACCCCTCCAATGAGCAGTTCTTC.

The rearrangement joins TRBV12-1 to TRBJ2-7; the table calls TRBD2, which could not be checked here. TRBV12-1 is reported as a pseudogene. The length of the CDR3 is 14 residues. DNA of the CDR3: TGTGCCAGCAGTTTAGGCGGTAGCTCCTACGAGCAGTACTTC. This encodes CASSLGGSSYEQYF.

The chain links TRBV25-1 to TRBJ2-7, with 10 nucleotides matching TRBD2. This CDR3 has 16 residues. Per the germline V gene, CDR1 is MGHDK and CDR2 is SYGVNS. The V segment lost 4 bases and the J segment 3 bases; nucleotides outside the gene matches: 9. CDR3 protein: CASSARAGGLRYEQYF. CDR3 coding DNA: TGTGCCAGCAGTGCCAGAGCGGGGGGGCTTCGCTACGAGCAGTACTTC.

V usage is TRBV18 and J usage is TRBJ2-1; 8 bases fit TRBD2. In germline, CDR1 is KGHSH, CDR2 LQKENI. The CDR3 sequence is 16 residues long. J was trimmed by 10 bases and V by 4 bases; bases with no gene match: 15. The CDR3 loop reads CASSRPGGPSVEEQFF. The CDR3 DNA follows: TGTGCCAGCTCACGACCGGGGGGGCCTTCGGTGGAGGAGCAGTTCTTC. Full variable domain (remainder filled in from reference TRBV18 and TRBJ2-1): NAGVMQNPRHLVRRRGQEARLRCSPMKGHSHVYWYRQLPEEGLKFMVYLQKENIIDESGMPKERFSAEFPKEGPSILRIQQVVRGDSAAYFCASSRPGGPSVEEQFFGPGTRLTVL.

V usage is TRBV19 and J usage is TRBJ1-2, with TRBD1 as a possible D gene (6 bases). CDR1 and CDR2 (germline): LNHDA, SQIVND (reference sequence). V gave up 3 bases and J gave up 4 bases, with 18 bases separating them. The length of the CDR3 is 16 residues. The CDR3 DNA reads TGTGCCAGTAGTATGGGGGCCGCAGTTCTCGGCTATGGCTACACCTTC. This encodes CASSMGAAVLGYGYTF.

The CDR3: CASSPRQALNEQYF. In DNA form, the CDR3 reads TGTGCCAGCAGCCCAAGACAGGCGTTGAACGAGCAGTACTTC. The chain is built from TRBV5-6 and TRBJ2-7; D is possibly TRBD1 (6 bases). This CDR3 contains 14 residues. Trimming removed 4 bases from V and 5 bases from J, with 16 bases in between. Germline V lookup: CDR1 SGHDT, CDR2 YYEEEE.

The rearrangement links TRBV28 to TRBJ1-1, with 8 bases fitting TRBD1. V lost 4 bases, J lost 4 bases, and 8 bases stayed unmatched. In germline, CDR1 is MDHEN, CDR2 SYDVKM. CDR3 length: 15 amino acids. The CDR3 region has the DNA TGTGCCAGCAGTTCCCAGACAGGGGCGGGCACTGAAGCTTTCTTT. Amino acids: CASSSQTGAGTEAFF.

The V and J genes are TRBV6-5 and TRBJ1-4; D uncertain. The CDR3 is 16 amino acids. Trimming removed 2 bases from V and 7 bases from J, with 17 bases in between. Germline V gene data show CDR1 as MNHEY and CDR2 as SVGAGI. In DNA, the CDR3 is TGTGCCAGCAGTTACGGGATTGGAGCCCCAGCTGAAAAACTGTTTTTT. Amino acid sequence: CASSYGIGAPAEKLFF.

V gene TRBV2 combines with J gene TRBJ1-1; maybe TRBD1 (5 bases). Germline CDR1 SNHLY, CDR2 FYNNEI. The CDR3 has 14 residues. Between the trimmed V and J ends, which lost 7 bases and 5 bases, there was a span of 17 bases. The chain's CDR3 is CASTEVVGLTEAFF. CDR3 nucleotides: TGTGCCAGCACCGAGGTAGTGGGGCTTACTGAAGCTTTCTTT.

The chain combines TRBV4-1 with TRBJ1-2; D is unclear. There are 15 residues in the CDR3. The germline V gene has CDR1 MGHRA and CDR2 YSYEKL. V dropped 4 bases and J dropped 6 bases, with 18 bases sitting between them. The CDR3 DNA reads TGCGCCAGCAGCCCACCGGGCAGCAGAAGTAATGGCTACACCTTC. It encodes CASSPPGSRSNGYTF.

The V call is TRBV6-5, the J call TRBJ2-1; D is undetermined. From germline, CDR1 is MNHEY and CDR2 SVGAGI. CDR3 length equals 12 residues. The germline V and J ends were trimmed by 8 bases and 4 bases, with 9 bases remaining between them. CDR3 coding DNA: TGTGCCAGCTCAAGGGTGTACAATGAGCAGTTCTTC. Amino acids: CASSRVYNEQFF.

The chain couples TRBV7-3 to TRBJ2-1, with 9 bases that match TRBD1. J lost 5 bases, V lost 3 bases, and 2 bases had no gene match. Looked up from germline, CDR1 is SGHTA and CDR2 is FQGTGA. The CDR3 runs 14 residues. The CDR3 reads CASSLGQGNNEQFF. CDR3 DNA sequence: TGTGCCAGCAGCTTGGGACAGGGTAACAATGAGCAGTTCTTC.

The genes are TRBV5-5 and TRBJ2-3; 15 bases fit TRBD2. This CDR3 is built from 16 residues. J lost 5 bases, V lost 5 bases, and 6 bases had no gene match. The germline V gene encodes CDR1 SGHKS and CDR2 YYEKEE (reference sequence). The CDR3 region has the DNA TGTGCCAGCAGTATGGGGACTAGCGGGAGGAGAGATACGCAGTATTTT. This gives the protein CASSMGTSGRRDTQYF.

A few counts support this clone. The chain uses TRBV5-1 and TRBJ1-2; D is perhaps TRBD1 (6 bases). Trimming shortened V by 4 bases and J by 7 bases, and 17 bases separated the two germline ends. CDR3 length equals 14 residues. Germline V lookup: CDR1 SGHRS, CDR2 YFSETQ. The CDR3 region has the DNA TGCGCCAGCAGCAAGGACAGCGTTGTACGTGGCTACACCTTC. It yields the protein CASSKDSVVRGYTF.

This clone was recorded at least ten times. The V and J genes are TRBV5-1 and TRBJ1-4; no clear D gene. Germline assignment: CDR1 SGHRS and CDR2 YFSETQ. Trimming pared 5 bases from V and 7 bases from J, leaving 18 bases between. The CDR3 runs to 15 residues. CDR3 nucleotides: TGCGCCAGCAGATGGGTTGGGTTGGGGAGTGAAAAACTGTTTTTT. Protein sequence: CASRWVGLGSEKLFF.

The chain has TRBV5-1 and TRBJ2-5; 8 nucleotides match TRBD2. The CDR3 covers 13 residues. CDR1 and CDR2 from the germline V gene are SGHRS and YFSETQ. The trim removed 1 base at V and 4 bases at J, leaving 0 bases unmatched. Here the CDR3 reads CASSLSGGETQYF. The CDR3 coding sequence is TGCGCCAGCAGCTTGAGCGGGGGAGAGACCCAGTACTTC.

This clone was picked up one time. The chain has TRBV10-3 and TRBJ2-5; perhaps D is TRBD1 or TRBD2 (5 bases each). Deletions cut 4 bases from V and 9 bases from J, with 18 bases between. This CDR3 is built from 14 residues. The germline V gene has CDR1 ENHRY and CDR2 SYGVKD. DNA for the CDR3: TGTGCCATCAGTGTGGGGACCGACCGTTTGGCCCAGTACTTC. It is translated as CAISVGTDRLAQYF.

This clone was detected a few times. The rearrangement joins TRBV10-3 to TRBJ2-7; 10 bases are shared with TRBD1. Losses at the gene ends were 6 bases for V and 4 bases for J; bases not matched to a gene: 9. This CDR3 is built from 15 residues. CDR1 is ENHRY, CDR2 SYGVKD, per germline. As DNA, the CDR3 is TGTGCCATCAGCGAACCGACAGGGGGCGTTTACGAGCAGTACTTC. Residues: CAISEPTGGVYEQYF.

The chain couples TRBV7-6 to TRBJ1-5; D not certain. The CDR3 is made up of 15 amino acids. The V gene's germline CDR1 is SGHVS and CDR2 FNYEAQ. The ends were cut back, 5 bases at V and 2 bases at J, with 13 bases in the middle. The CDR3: CASSLWGWGNQPQHF. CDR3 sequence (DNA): TGTGCCAGCAGCCTATGGGGTTGGGGCAATCAGCCCCAGCATTTT.

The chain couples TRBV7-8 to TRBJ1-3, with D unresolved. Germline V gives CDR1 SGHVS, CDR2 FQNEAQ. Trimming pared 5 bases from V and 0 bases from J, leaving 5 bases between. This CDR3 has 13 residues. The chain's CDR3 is CASSGFSGNTIYF. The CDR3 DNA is TGTGCCAGCAGCGGGTTCTCTGGAAACACCATATATTTT.

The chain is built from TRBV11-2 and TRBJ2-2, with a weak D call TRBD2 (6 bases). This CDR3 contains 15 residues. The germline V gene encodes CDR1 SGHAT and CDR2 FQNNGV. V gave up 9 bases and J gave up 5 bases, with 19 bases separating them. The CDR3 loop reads CASDLAVAGTGELFF. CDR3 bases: TGTGCCAGTGACTTGGCGGTGGCGGGGACCGGGGAGCTGTTTTTT.

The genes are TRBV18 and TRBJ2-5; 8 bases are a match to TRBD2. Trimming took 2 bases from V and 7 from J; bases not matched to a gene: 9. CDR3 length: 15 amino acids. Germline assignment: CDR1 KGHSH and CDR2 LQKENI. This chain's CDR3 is CASSPGPGGPWTQYF. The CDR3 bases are TGTGCCAGCTCACCAGGGCCGGGAGGGCCGTGGACCCAGTACTTC.

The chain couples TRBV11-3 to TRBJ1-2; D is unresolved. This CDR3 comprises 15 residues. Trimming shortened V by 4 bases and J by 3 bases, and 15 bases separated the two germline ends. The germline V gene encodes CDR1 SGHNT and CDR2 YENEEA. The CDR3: CASSSRSLAHYGYTF. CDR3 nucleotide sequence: TGTGCCAGCAGCTCCCGCTCTCTAGCCCACTATGGCTACACCTTC.

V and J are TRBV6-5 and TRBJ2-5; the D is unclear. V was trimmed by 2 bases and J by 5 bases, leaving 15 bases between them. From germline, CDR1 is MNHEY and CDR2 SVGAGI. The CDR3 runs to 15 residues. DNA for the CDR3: TGTGCCAGCAGTTACGTACAGCAACCAACCGAGACCCAGTACTTC. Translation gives CASSYVQQPTETQYF.